The clone carrying this T cell receptor (beta chain) was found a few times. The antigen is unknown. CDR1 ENHRY and CDR2 SYGVKD come from the germline V gene. Trimming at V came to 0 bases and at J to 0 bases, leaving 3 bases not matched to a gene. This CDR3 spans 16 amino acids. Treatment in this sample: oral pan-JAK inhibitor, 5-10 mg twice daily. Extracted from the samples, RNA was reverse transcribed into cDNA to serve as the sequencing template. Here immunoSEQ multiplex PCR was the method, and the copy in TCRdb shows in-frame clones only, minus some. The sample carries 150,000 to 200,000 clones, 60% recorded once. These data belong to a study of CD8+ T cells in alopecia areata. As for the study in general: For the treated group, dosing was oral tofacitinib at 5 to 10 mg twice daily.

Whole-study findings and limits: Elevated clonality characterized lesional scalp relative to normal scalp, particularly in alopecia totalis/universalis. Alphabeta T cells residing in normal skin are also sequenced in scalp samples. Researchers reported that TCR sharing among patients proved less clear than in mice, possibly HLA-linked.

The chain couples TRBV10-3 to TRBJ1-1; 8 bases align to TRBD1. The sequences come from CD4+ T cells sorted from blood, collected at week 24, from a patient treated with tofacitinib. This clonotype originated in a human donor with alopecia areata. The CDR3 DNA sequence: TGTGCCATCAGTGAGTCTACAGGGGGGATGAACACTGAAGCTTTCTTT. Protein product: CAISESTGGMNTEAFF.